Sequencing of this TCR beta chain was carried out in a study of OX40 agonist ivuxolimab in advanced cancers. Study as a whole: Averaging about 60 years in age, with a range of about 23 to 79, the cohort was approximately 83% male. The study reported partial responses in three patients: one hepatocellular carcinoma, two cutaneous melanoma.

Assay: immunoSEQ multiplex PCR; the TCRdb copy retains only in-frame clones and omits some. The sample has roughly 42,000 clones, approximately 86% seen once. This clone was observed a single time. V lost 4 bases and J lost 1; bases outside the gene matches: 8. Per the germline V gene, CDR1 is SGHRS and CDR2 is YFSETQ. This CDR3 has 15 residues. The chain is built from TRBV5-1 and TRBJ2-7; 7 positions match TRBD1. This TCR was recovered from an adult with an advanced solid tumor such as melanoma, head and neck, liver or kidney cancer. The source was CD4+ or CD8+ T cells sorted from blood, collected in a trial of the OX40 agonist ivuxolimab. CDR3 residues: CASSPRDSFSYEQYF. Written as DNA, the CDR3 is TGCGCCAGCAGCCCCCGGGACAGCTTTTCCTACGAGCAGTACTTC.